These T cell receptor beta chains were read from a single sample in a study of blood T cell repertoires in COVID-19. Generated by immunoSEQ multiplex PCR, the TCRdb table keeps only in-frame clones and is missing some. This sample has 150,000 to 200,000 clones, with about 75% found just once. The sequencing sample was made of peripheral blood. The receptors shown here come from a woman aged 50 to 60 with active or convalescent COVID-19. Both conserved end residues are part of each CDR3. The D gene is left open where the match is weak. Expanded clones get a size class; other rows say once, few or many, or leave the size out.

>TRBV4-3|-|TRBJ1-6|TRBD1
CASSRRTGVSPLHF
TGCGCCAGCAGCCGTCGGACAGGGGTTTCACCCCTCCACTTT
>TRBV28|-|TRBJ2-1|-
CASSSWTDYNEQFF
TGTGCCAGCAGTTCCTGGACAGACTACAATGAGCAGTTCTTC
>TRBV6-1|-|TRBJ1-4|TRBD1
CASSAGGGGSAATNEKLFF
TGTGCCAGCAGTGCTGGAGGGGGCGGGTCTGCTGCAACTAATGAAAAACTGTTTTTT
>TRBV9|few|TRBJ2-7|TRBD1
CASSARDRGYEQYF
TGTGCCAGCAGCGCGAGGGACAGGGGTTACGAGCAGTACTTC
>TRBV7-6|-|TRBJ2-7|-
CASSFPKRTDPPPHEQYF
TGTGCCAGCAGCTTCCCGAAGCGTACTGACCCGCCCCCTCACGAGCAGTACTTC
>TRBV14|-|TRBJ1-2|-
CASSHPRQGHRLGYGYTF
TGTGCCAGCAGCCACCCAAGGCAGGGACACCGGTTAGGCTATGGCTACACCTTC
>TRBV2|-|TRBJ1-2|-
CASSAVSGYGYTF
TGTGCCAGCAGTGCAGTAAGTGGCTATGGCTACACCTTC
>TRBV5-8|few|TRBJ1-6|-
CASSLAQIVYF
TGTGCCAGCAGCTTGGCTCAAATAGTGTACTTT
>TRBV11-3|-|TRBJ2-5|-
CASSIGGGRQETQYF
TGTGCCAGCAGTATTGGTGGGGGCCGTCAAGAGACCCAGTACTTC
>TRBV7-2|-|TRBJ1-2|TRBD1
CASSWDGTGVFRDGYTF
TGTGCCAGCAGCTGGGACGGGACAGGGGTTTTTCGCGATGGCTACACCTTC
>TRBV29-1|-|TRBJ1-2|TRBD1
CSVGLANSGGVGYTF
TGCAGCGTTGGCTTAGCCAATTCAGGGGGCGTTGGCTACACCTTC
>TRBV11-2|once|TRBJ1-5|TRBD1
CASSLDGRGNQPQHF
TGTGCCAGCAGCTTAGATGGCAGGGGGAATCAGCCCCAGCATTTT
>TRBV10-3|few|TRBJ1-2|-
CAISGGQTAGYTF
TGTGCCATCAGTGGAGGGCAGACTGCTGGCTACACCTTC
>TRBV4-2|-|TRBJ2-4|-
CASSQDHRVGAKNIQYF
TGTGCCAGCAGCCAAGACCACAGGGTGGGAGCCAAAAACATTCAGTACTTC
>TRBV27|-|TRBJ1-2|-
CASSPTLFGDRTYGYTF
TGTGCCAGCAGTCCTACCCTTTTTGGAGACAGGACCTATGGCTACACCTTC
>TRBV30|-|TRBJ2-7|-
CAWSGQRSYEQYF
TGTGCCTGGAGTGGCCAGCGCTCCTACGAGCAGTACTTC
>TRBV4-2|-|TRBJ2-2|TRBD1
CASSPRTGEGGELFF
TGTGCCAGCAGCCCTAGGACAGGGGAGGGCGGGGAGCTGTTTTTT
>TRBV18|once|TRBJ2-5|TRBD1
CASSRDRQETAQYF
TGTGCCAGCTCAAGGGACAGGCAAGAGACGGCCCAGTACTTC
>TRBV7-9|-|TRBJ2-5|-
CASSPDYLDPPKGETQYF
TGTGCCAGCAGCCCGGACTACCTAGACCCCCCAAAGGGAGAGACCCAGTACTTC
>TRBV6-2/TRBV6-3|-|TRBJ2-5|TRBD2
CASSWGGETQYF
TGTGCCAGCAGTTGGGGGGGGGAGACCCAGTACTTC
>TRBV28|few|TRBJ1-1|-
CASSLVNRATEAFF
TGTGCCAGCAGTTTAGTCAACAGGGCCACTGAAGCTTTCTTT
>TRBV4-1|-|TRBJ1-2|-
CASSQDGDYVVGYTF
TGCGCCAGCAGCCAAGATGGGGACTATGTTGTTGGCTACACCTTC
>TRBV12-3/TRBV12-4|-|TRBJ1-2|-
CASSLGGPYGYTF
TGTGCCAGCAGTTTGGGGGGGCCCTATGGCTACACCTTC
>TRBV7-9|-|TRBJ1-3|-
CASSLVTRRGRLDGNTIYF
TGTGCCAGCAGCTTAGTGACTCGTAGGGGAAGGCTGGATGGAAACACCATATATTTT
>TRBV2|-|TRBJ2-1|TRBD2
CASSQIAGARNEQFF
TGTGCCAGCAGTCAGATAGCGGGAGCGAGGAATGAGCAGTTCTTC